The 18 T cell receptor beta chains below were found in one sample sequenced in a study of OX40 agonist ivuxolimab in advanced cancers. This table comes from immunoSEQ multiplex PCR, and its TCRdb copy is limited to in-frame clones, with some not included. The data show fewer than 80,000 clones, with about 87% seen just once and about 0.6% held by the top ten. This material consisted of CD4+ or CD8+ T cells sorted from blood, taken in a trial of the OX40 agonist ivuxolimab. All receptors come from an adult with an advanced solid tumor such as melanoma, head and neck, liver or kidney cancer.

This sequence joins TRBV6-6 and TRBJ2-5; the match to TRBD2 covers 13 bases. Looked up from germline, CDR1 is MNHNY and CDR2 is SVGAGI (reference sequence). The ends lost 5 bases at V and 5 bases at J; junction bases unmatched: 5. This CDR3 comprises 15 residues. The chain's CDR3 is CASSRTSGGGETQYF. In DNA, the CDR3 is TGTGCCAGCAGTAGGACTAGCGGGGGCGGGGAGACCCAGTACTTC.

The count of this clone is one. The gene calls are TRBV29-1 and TRBJ2-7, with no clear D. V shed 6 bases and J shed 5 bases, with 14 bases lying between them. The CDR3 totals 12 residues. Germline assignment: CDR1 SQVTM and CDR2 ANQGSEA. For the CDR3, the DNA is TGCAGCGTACAGCCCAAGACAAACGAGCAGTACTTC. Encoded protein: CSVQPKTNEQYF.

This clone has only one observation. The chain joins TRBV4-2 to TRBJ2-5; a possible D gene is TRBD2 (7 bases). Looked up from germline, CDR1 is LGHNA and CDR2 is YNFKEQ. This CDR3 spans 15 amino acids. V lost 4 bases and J 1 base, leaving 13 bases between the germline ends. CDR3 bases: TGTGCCAGCAGCCCTCTGCGGGGGCCCCAAGAGACCCAGTACTTC. The encoded protein is CASSPLRGPQETQYF.

In this sample, this clone turned up once. V gene TRBV28 combines with J gene TRBJ1-2; possibly TRBD1 for D (5 bases). This CDR3 has 14 amino acids. Germline V CDR1 and CDR2: MDHEN, SYDVKM. The V end lost 4 bases, the J end lost 1 base, and 10 bases lay between the germline ends. CDR3 residues: CASSYGASNYGYTF. Here the CDR3 DNA reads TGTGCCAGCAGTTACGGGGCGAGTAACTATGGCTACACCTTC.

The chain uses TRBV5-6 and TRBJ1-4, with D possibly TRBD1 on 5 matching bases. CDR1 and CDR2 from the germline V gene are SGHDT and YYEEEE. With 5 bases removed from V and 6 bases from J, the gap between germline ends came to 14 bases. The CDR3 covers 14 residues. Written as DNA, the CDR3 is TGTGCCAGCAGTCGGGGGAATCGGGATGAAAAACTGTTTTTT. Amino acids: CASSRGNRDEKLFF.

This clone has only one observation. The chain links TRBV5-1 to TRBJ1-4, with 10 bases matching TRBD1. Germline assignment: CDR1 SGHRS and CDR2 YFSETQ. V trimming: 0 bases; J trimming: 3 bases; junction bases outside the gene matches: 2. The CDR3 has 16 residues. CDR3 nucleotides: TGCGCCAGCAGCTTGGAGACAGGGGGCCCTAATGAAAAACTGTTTTTT. Translation: CASSLETGGPNEKLFF.

This sequence joins TRBV6-5 and TRBJ2-7; D tentatively fits TRBD1 or TRBD2 (5 bases each). Germline values: CDR1 MNHEY, CDR2 SVGAGI. The CDR3 covers 16 residues. V lost 0 bases and J 6 bases, leaving 18 bases between the germline ends. CDR3 in amino acids: CASSYSSGTSTGEQYF. In nucleotides, the CDR3 is TGTGCCAGCAGTTACTCATCCGGGACCTCCACGGGCGAGCAGTACTTC.

The V gene is TRBV6-5, the J gene TRBJ1-6; 7 positions agree with TRBD1. Unmatched junction bases numbered 6, after V lost 6 bases and J lost 4 bases. The CDR3 runs to 15 residues. Germline CDR1 MNHEY, CDR2 SVGAGI. The CDR3 reads CASRVGDSYNSPLHF. The CDR3 region has the DNA TGTGCCAGCAGGGTGGGGGACAGTTATAATTCACCCCTCCACTTT.

The chain recombines TRBV20-1 with TRBJ2-1; D remains ambiguous. Per germline, CDR1 DFQATT and CDR2 SNEGSKA (reference sequence). The CDR3 has 11 residues. With 3 bases removed from V and 9 bases from J, the gap between germline ends came to 9 bases. The DNA for the CDR3 is TGCAGTGCTAGTCTCCCGATTGAGCAGTTCTTC. Amino acid sequence: CSASLPIEQFF.

The J gene is TRBJ1-1, the V gene TRBV5-1, with TRBD1 matching over 8 bases. Trimming removed 4 bases from V and 4 bases from J; junction bases left unmatched: 3. Germline V CDR1 and CDR2: SGHRS, YFSETQ. There are 13 residues in the CDR3. In DNA, the CDR3 is TGCGCCAGCAGCAAAACAGGGGGCACTGAAGCTTTCTTT. It yields the protein CASSKTGGTEAFF.

The rearrangement joins TRBV5-1 to TRBJ2-3; TRBD2 agrees at 8 bases. Germline V gene lookup returns CDR1 SGHRS and CDR2 YFSETQ. V dropped 4 bases and J dropped 3; count of bases not matched to a gene: 7. This CDR3 has 15 amino acids. CDR3 loop: CASSPSGGGTDTQYF. The CDR3 bases are TGCGCCAGCAGCCCGAGCGGGGGAGGGACAGATACGCAGTATTTT.

The sample holds one count of this clone. This rearrangement joins TRBV11-2 to TRBJ2-3; D ambiguous. Trimming pared 2 bases from V and 6 bases from J, leaving 12 bases between. There are 14 residues in the CDR3. The V gene's germline CDR1 is SGHAT and CDR2 FQNNGV. The DNA for the CDR3 is TGTGCCAGCAGCTTACCCCAGGTGGACGATACGCAGTATTTT. Its protein is CASSLPQVDDTQYF.

The chain links TRBV29-1 to TRBJ2-3; TRBD1 matches at 12 bases. The CDR3 has 14 residues. The V gene's germline CDR1 is SQVTM and CDR2 ANQGSEA. Unmatched junction bases numbered 6, after V lost 6 bases and J lost 5 bases. The CDR3 region has the DNA TGCAGCGTGGGGACAGGGGGCCTAGTAGATACGCAGTATTTT. Amino acid sequence: CSVGTGGLVDTQYF.

The chain carries TRBV23-1 and TRBJ2-2; 8 nucleotides agree with TRBD1. TRBV23-1 is recorded as an ORF, its role being uncertain. V shed 4 bases, J shed 3 bases, and the junction held 19 bases outside the gene matches. The CDR3 has 20 amino acids. CDR3 nucleotide sequence: TGCGCCAGCAGTCGTTTCCCGGGACAGGTTCCCCCGGATGACACCGGGGAGCTGTTTTTT. It translates to CASSRFPGQVPPDDTGELFF.

The rearrangement links TRBV28 to TRBJ2-2; tentatively, D is TRBD2 (7 bases). CDR3 size: 16 residues. Germline loops: CDR1 MDHEN, CDR2 SYDVKM. The V end was cut by 1 base, the J end by 2 bases, with 11 bases between. The CDR3 sequence is CASSLYGGPNTGELFF. CDR3 DNA: TGTGCCAGCAGTTTATACGGGGGGCCCAACACCGGGGAGCTGTTTTTT. Drawing the rest from reference TRBV28 and TRBJ2-2, the complete variable domain is DVKVTQSSRYLVKRTGEKVFLECVQDMDHENMFWYRQDPGLGLRLIYFSYDVKMKEKGDIPEGYSVSREKKERFSLILESASTNQTSMYLCASSLYGGPNTGELFFGEGSRLTVL.

V is TRBV6-1 and J is TRBJ2-1, with D possibly TRBD2 on 6 matching bases. Trimming cost V 6 bases and J 6 bases, with 15 bases left between them. This CDR3 spans 14 amino acids. CDR1 MNHNS and CDR2 SASEGT come from the germline V gene. The CDR3 is CASSGTLGGNEQFF. The DNA for the CDR3 is TGTGCCAGCAGCGGGACCCTCGGGGGCAATGAGCAGTTCTTC.

The rearrangement links TRBV7-3 to TRBJ1-2, with a weak D call TRBD1 (6 bases). This CDR3 comprises 14 residues. Trimming took off 2 bases at V and 6 bases at J, with 13 bases between the two ends. CDR1 and CDR2 (germline): SGHTA, FQGTGA. Here the CDR3 reads CASSLRAGADGYTF. In DNA, the CDR3 is TGTGCCAGCAGCTTACGGGCGGGGGCAGATGGCTACACCTTC. Based on the CDR3 plus reference TRBV7-3 and TRBJ1-2, the full variable domain is GAGVSQTPSNKVTEKGKYVELRCDPISGHTALYWYRQSLGQGPEFLIYFQGTGAADDSGLPNDRFFAVRPEGSVSTLKIQRTERGDSAVYLCASSLRAGADGYTFGSGTRLTVV.

V gene TRBV4-2 combines with J gene TRBJ2-1; 9 bases are shared with TRBD1. The CDR3 sequence is 13 residues long. The trim removed 4 bases at V and 15 bases at J, leaving 10 bases unmatched. Germline CDR1 LGHNA, CDR2 YNFKEQ. The CDR3 sequence is CASSPDRGRGPFF. DNA for the CDR3: TGTGCCAGCAGCCCCGACAGGGGGAGGGGTCCGTTCTTC.